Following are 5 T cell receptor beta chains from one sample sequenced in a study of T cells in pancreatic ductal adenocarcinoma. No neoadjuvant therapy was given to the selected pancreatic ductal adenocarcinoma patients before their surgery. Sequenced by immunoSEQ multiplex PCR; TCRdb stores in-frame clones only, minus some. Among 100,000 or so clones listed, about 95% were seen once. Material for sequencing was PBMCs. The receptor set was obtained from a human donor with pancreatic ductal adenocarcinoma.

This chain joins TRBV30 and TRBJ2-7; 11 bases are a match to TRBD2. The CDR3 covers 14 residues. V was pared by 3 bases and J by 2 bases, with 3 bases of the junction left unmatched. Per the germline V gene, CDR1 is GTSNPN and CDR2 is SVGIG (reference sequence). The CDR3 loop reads CAWSTSGSPYEQYF. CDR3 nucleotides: TGTGCCTGGAGCACTAGCGGGAGTCCCTACGAGCAGTACTTC.

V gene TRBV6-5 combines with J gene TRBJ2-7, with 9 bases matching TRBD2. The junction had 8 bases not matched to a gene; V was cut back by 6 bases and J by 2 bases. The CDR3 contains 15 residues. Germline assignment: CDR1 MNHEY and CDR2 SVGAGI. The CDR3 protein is CASRRGLAGPYEQYF. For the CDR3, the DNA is TGTGCCAGCAGACGGGGACTAGCAGGGCCCTACGAGCAGTACTTC.

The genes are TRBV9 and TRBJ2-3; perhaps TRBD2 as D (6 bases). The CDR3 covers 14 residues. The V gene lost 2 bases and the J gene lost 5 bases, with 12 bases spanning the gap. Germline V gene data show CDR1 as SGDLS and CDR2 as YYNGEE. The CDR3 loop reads CASSVSGEGDTQYF. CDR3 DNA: TGTGCCAGCAGCGTTAGCGGAGAGGGAGATACGCAGTATTTT.

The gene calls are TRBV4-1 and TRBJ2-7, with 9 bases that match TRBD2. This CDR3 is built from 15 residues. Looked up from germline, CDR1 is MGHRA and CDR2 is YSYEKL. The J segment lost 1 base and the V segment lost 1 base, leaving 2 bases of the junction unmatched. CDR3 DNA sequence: TGCGCCAGCAGCCAAGTGACTAGCGGATCCTACGAGCAGTACTTC. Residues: CASSQVTSGSYEQYF.

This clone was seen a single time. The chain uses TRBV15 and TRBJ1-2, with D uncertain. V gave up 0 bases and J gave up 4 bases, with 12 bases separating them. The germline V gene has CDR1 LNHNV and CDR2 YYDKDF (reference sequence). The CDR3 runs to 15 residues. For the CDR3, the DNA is TGTGCCACCAGCAGAGATCGAGGCAGCCTCTATGGCTACACCTTC. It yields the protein CATSRDRGSLYGYTF.